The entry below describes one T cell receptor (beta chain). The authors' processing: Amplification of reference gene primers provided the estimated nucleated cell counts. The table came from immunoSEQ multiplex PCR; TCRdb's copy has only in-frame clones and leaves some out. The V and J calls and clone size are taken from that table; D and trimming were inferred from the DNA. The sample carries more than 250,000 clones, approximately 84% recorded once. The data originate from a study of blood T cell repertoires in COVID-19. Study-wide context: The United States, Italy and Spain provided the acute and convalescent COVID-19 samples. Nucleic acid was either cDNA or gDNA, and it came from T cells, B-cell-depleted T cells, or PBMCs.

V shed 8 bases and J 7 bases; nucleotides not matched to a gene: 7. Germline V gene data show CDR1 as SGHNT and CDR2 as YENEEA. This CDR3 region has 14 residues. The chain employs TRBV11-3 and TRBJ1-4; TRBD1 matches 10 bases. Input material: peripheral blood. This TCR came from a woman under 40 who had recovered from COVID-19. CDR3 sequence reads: CASYETGGGEKLFF. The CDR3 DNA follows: TGTGCCAGCTACGAGACAGGGGGCGGTGAAAAACTGTTTTTT.